Each of the 22 T cell receptor beta chains below was sequenced from the same sample in a study of blood T cells in healthy people across ages. A second PCR of about 6 to 11 cycles used a sample-barcoded 5' primer and a J-beta primer mix. TCRdb analysed the 5' RACE reads with MiXCR anew, one entry per CDR3 protein. Of fewer than 950,000 distinct CDR3 sequences listed, approximately 53% are singletons. The sequencing input was blood. Receptors were obtained from a man of 80 years or more in good health.

The rearrangement joins TRBV6-1 to TRBJ1-1; 9 nucleotides line up with TRBD1. Trimming cost V 6 bases and J 2 bases; bases outside gene matches: 4. CDR1 MNHNS and CDR2 SASEGT come from the germline V gene. The CDR3 contains 14 residues. The CDR3, as DNA: TGTGCCAGCAGCGCGGACAGGGGAAACACTGAAGCTTTCTTT. Translating it yields CASSADRGNTEAFF.

This chain links TRBV6-6 with TRBJ2-2; no clear D. There are 14 residues in the CDR3. Germline-derived CDR1 and CDR2 are MNHNY and SVGAGI (reference sequence). Trimming stripped 4 bases from V and 8 bases from J, with 14 bases between. The CDR3 nucleotides are TGTGCCAGCAGTTTCAGCGCTTCATCAGGGGAGCTGTTTTTT. Amino acids: CASSFSASSGELFF.

This clonotype was seen a handful of times. V and J are TRBV9 and TRBJ2-4, with no clear D. Trimming removed 3 bases from V and 1 base from J, with 8 bases in between. The CDR3 has 14 residues. Germline CDR1 and CDR2: SGDLS and YYNGEE. In DNA, the CDR3 is TGTGCCAGCAGCGCCGACCTGGCCAAAAACATTCAGTACTTC. This translates into CASSADLAKNIQYF.

V is TRBV29-1 and J is TRBJ2-5; 12 nucleotides align to TRBD1. There are 14 residues in the CDR3. CDR1 and CDR2 from the germline V gene are SQVTM and ANQGSEA. V gave up 7 bases and J gave up 4 bases; unmatched junction bases: 7. CDR3 sequence: CSGRDRGLGETQYF. The CDR3 DNA reads as TGCAGCGGCCGGGACAGGGGGCTCGGAGAGACCCAGTACTTC.

Many counts were recorded for this clonotype. The V gene is TRBV4-2, the J gene TRBJ2-5; D call uncertain. CDR1 is LGHNA and CDR2 is YNFKEQ in the germline V gene. This CDR3 has 13 residues. V lost 1 base to trimming and J lost 5 bases, with 8 bases between them. The CDR3 DNA sequence: TGTGCCAGCAGCCAAGGAGCTGGGGAGACCCAGTACTTC. Protein: CASSQGAGETQYF.

This clonotype was picked up a small number of times. J is TRBJ1-3 and V is TRBV2; D is perhaps TRBD1 (6 bases). Trimming stripped 5 bases from V and 0 bases from J, with 11 bases between. The CDR3 runs 15 residues. The V gene's germline CDR1 is SNHLY and CDR2 FYNNEI. The DNA of the CDR3 is TGTGCCAGCAGTCCACAGGGCCGCTCTGGAAACACCATATATTTT. Amino acid sequence: CASSPQGRSGNTIYF.

In its sample, this clonotype was seen a few times. The chain links TRBV20-1 to TRBJ1-5, with TRBD1 identical over 7 bases. The trim removed 4 bases at V and 4 bases at J, leaving 1 base unmatched. CDR3 length: 12 residues. From germline, CDR1 is DFQATT and CDR2 SNEGSKA (reference sequence). The CDR3 loop is CSATTGNQPQHF. The DNA of the CDR3 is TGCAGTGCTACGACAGGGAATCAGCCCCAGCATTTT.

As regards this clonotype: A junction end diverges from the germline sequence, so it may reflect a read error. The CDR3 sequence is CASRQGPSGANVPTF. CDR3 coding DNA: TGTGCCAGCAGACAGGGCCCCTCTGGGGCCAACGTCCCGACTTTC. The V and J genes are TRBV12-3 or TRBV12-4 and TRBJ2-6, with TRBD1 as a possible D gene (6 bases). The CDR3 is 15 amino acids.

The chain joins TRBV28 to TRBJ1-4; no definite D call. The V gene lost 4 bases and the J gene lost 6 bases, with 6 bases spanning the gap. Germline loops: CDR1 MDHEN, CDR2 SYDVKM. The CDR3 extends over 12 amino acids. This CDR3 is CASSSRDEKLFF. The CDR3 DNA is TGTGCCAGCAGTTCCCGGGATGAAAAACTGTTTTTT.

This clonotype has just one count. This sequence joins TRBV5-1 and TRBJ2-7; D perhaps matches TRBD1 (6 bases). Trimming removed 2 bases at V and 5 bases at J, with 17 bases between. The CDR3 extends over 15 amino acids. CDR1 and CDR2 from the germline V gene are SGHRS and YFSETQ. The CDR3 sequence is CASSLGQTITHEQYF. The CDR3 nucleotides read TGCGCCAGCAGCTTAGGACAGACCATTACCCACGAGCAGTACTTC.

In its sample, this clonotype was seen many times. This chain uses TRBV29-1 with TRBJ2-5; 7 bases map to TRBD1. CDR1 SQVTM and CDR2 ANQGSEA come from the germline V gene. Unmatched junction bases numbered 5, after V lost 7 bases and J lost 0 bases. The CDR3 consists of 13 residues. CDR3 protein: CSAIGQDQETQYF. The CDR3 DNA sequence: TGCAGCGCAATAGGACAGGACCAAGAGACCCAGTACTTC.

CDR3 amino acids: CASSPDRGPNTEAFF. The CDR3 DNA reads as TGTGCCAGCAGCCCCGACAGGGGGCCCAACACTGAAGCTTTCTTT. The genes are TRBV11-2 and TRBJ1-1; 10 nucleotides match TRBD1. V was clipped by 5 bases and J by 2 bases; unmatched bases: 5. The length of the CDR3 is 15 residues. Germline V gives CDR1 SGHAT, CDR2 FQNNGV.

Comments on this clonotype: Possible read error: a much larger clone is one base away. The chain combines TRBV6-5 with TRBJ2-7, with a possible D match to TRBD1 (6 bases). The V end was cut by 6 bases, the J end by 0 bases, with 15 bases between. Looked up from germline, CDR1 is MNHEY and CDR2 is SVGAGI. The CDR3 spans 15 residues. DNA of the CDR3: TGTGCCAGCAGACCCGACAGGCAGAGCTCCTACGAGCAGTACTTC. Its protein is CASRPDRQSSYEQYF.

This clonotype was observed a handful of times. In DNA form, the CDR3 reads TGTGCCAGCAGTTCCCACGGGACTGGAGCCTACGAGCAGTACTTC. This gives the protein CASSSHGTGAYEQYF. The J gene is TRBJ2-4, the V gene TRBV28; possible D gene TRBD2, 6 bases. The DNA end is more similar to TRBJ2-7, so the J call may be wrong. This CDR3 comprises 15 residues. Per the germline V gene, CDR1 is MDHEN and CDR2 is SYDVKM.

This clonotype showed up just once. The chain links TRBV20-1 to TRBJ2-3, with 10 bases aligning to TRBD2. The CDR3 runs 14 residues. Losses at the gene ends were 5 bases for V and 6 bases for J; bases not matched to a gene: 8. Looked up from germline, CDR1 is DFQATT and CDR2 is SNEGSKA (reference sequence). Written as DNA, the CDR3 is TGCAGTGCTGACGTAGTAGCGGGAGGCGATACGCAGTATTTT. Translating it yields CSADVVAGGDTQYF.

V is TRBV28 and J is TRBJ2-4; D not resolved. This CDR3 has 15 amino acids. Germline loops: CDR1 MDHEN, CDR2 SYDVKM. V lost 8 bases and J 0 bases, leaving 14 bases between the germline ends. Here the CDR3 reads CASCQAARAKNIQYF. Here the CDR3 DNA reads TGTGCCAGCTGCCAGGCGGCAAGAGCCAAAAACATTCAGTACTTC.

This chain links TRBV7-9 with TRBJ2-7; 8 bases fit TRBD2. The germline V gene has CDR1 SEHNR and CDR2 FQNEAQ (reference sequence). V lost 6 bases and J lost 0; bases outside the gene matches: 7. The CDR3 length is 15 residues. DNA of the CDR3: TGTGCCAGCAGATACAGCGGGGGAAGCTCCTACGAGCAGTACTTC. It yields the protein CASRYSGGSSYEQYF.

This clonotype was observed a few times. This rearrangement joins TRBV6-5 to TRBJ1-2, with D perhaps TRBD1 (5 bases). Per germline, CDR1 MNHEY and CDR2 SVGAGI. V lost 1 base to trimming and J lost 1 base, with 13 bases between them. The CDR3 is 16 amino acids. CDR3 region: CASSYWGEASNYGYTF. CDR3 bases: TGTGCCAGCAGTTACTGGGGGGAAGCAAGTAACTATGGCTACACCTTC.

The genes are TRBV11-2 and TRBJ2-3; 7 bases agree with TRBD2. This CDR3 is 15 amino acids long. The junction had 6 bases not matched to a gene; V was cut back by 2 bases and J by 4 bases. The germline V gene has CDR1 SGHAT and CDR2 FQNNGV. The CDR3 reads CASSLPGGGPDTQYF. The DNA of the CDR3 is TGTGCCAGCAGCTTACCGGGAGGTGGTCCAGATACGCAGTATTTT.

This sequence joins TRBV6-1 and TRBJ2-1; the D is unclear. V was cut by 0 bases and J by 2 bases, with 8 bases left in between. Looked up from germline, CDR1 is MNHNS and CDR2 is SASEGT. CDR3 length: 15 residues. Here the CDR3 reads CASSEALGPYNEQFF. DNA of the CDR3: TGTGCCAGCAGTGAAGCGTTAGGCCCCTACAATGAGCAGTTCTTC.

This clonotype was seen a handful of times. The J gene is TRBJ2-7, the V gene TRBV29-1; 12 nucleotides match TRBD2. Looked up from germline, CDR1 is SQVTM and CDR2 is ANQGSEA. The CDR3 extends over 15 amino acids. V dropped 0 bases and J dropped 3; count of bases not matched to a gene: 3. The CDR3 nucleotides are TGCAGCGTTGAAGAGGCTAGCGGGAGGGACTACGAGCAGTACTTC. As protein: CSVEEASGRDYEQYF.

CDR3 in DNA: TGCAGTGCCCAAGCCCCCCTCGGACTAGCGGGAGGGCGGACCCAGTACTTC. Protein product: CSAQAPLGLAGGRTQYF. The chain has TRBV20-1 and TRBJ2-5; 15 nucleotides match TRBD2. Germline trimming cut 6 bases from V and 7 bases from J; bases unmatched to any gene: 15. CDR3 length: 17 residues. Germline V gene sequence: CDR1 DFQATT, CDR2 SNEGSKA (reference sequence).